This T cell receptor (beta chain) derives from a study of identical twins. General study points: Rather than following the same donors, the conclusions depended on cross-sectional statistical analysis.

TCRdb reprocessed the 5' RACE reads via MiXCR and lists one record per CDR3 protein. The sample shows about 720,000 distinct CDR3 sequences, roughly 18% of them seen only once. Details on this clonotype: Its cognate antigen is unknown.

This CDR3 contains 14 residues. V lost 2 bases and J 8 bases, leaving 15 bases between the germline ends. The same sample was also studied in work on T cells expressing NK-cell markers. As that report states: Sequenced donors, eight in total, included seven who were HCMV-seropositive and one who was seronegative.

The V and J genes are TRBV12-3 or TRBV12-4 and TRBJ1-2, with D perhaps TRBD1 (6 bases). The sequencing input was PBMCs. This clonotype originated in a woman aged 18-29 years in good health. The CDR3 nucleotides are TGTGCCAGCAGTTTATCCGGGCAGAGGGGGGGCTACACCTTC. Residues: CASSLSGQRGGYTF.